One sample yielded the 18 T cell receptor beta chains listed below, sequenced in a study of graft-versus-host responses after intestinal transplantation. TCRdb's table, derived via immunoSEQ multiplex PCR, lists solely in-frame clones and lacks some. The sample includes about 100,000 clones, roughly 87% of them seen just once. Antigen specificity for these receptors is unknown. The source material was unstimulated CD4+ T cells sorted from spleen or lymph node cells, sampled before transplant. The origin of the receptors is a human donor who was the organ donor for an intestinal transplant.

The chain carries TRBV6-1 and TRBJ2-3; D uncertain. The CDR3 consists of 16 residues. V was clipped by 3 bases and J by 0 bases, with 13 bases between them. The germline V gene has CDR1 MNHNS and CDR2 SASEGT. The CDR3 sequence: CASSDRAGPSTDTQYF. The CDR3, as DNA: TGTGCCAGCAGTGATAGGGCAGGACCTAGCACAGATACGCAGTATTTT.

The chain is built from TRBV7-8 and TRBJ2-5; D tentatively reads TRBD1 or TRBD2 (6 bases each). V was shortened by 4 bases and J by 4 bases, with 16 bases between the two germline ends. Germline-derived CDR1 and CDR2 are SGHVS and FQNEAQ. The CDR3 loop spans 15 amino acids. CDR3 bases: TGTGCCAGCAGCTCTTGGGGGGCGATAGGAGAGACCCAGTACTTC. Protein sequence: CASSSWGAIGETQYF.

This clone is a singleton in its sample. This CDR3 is CASSATGDTQYF. Written as DNA, the CDR3 is TGTGCCAGCAGCGCCACAGGAGATACGCAGTATTTT. The chain carries TRBV2 and TRBJ2-3, with D possibly TRBD1 on 5 matching bases. Trimming took 6 bases from V and 5 from J, leaving 9 bases between them. The CDR3 sequence is 12 residues long. CDR1 and CDR2 (germline): SNHLY, FYNNEI. Complete variable domain (other parts from reference TRBV2 and TRBJ2-3): EPEVTQTPSHQVTQMGQEVILRCVPISNHLYFYWYRQILGQKVEFLVSFYNNEISEKSEIFDDQFSVERPDGSNFTLKIRSTKLEDSAMYFCASSATGDTQYFGPGTRLTVL.

This clone was picked up one time. The chain couples TRBV5-4 to TRBJ2-1; 7 nucleotides line up with TRBD1. This CDR3 is built from 14 residues. Per the germline V gene, CDR1 is SGHNT and CDR2 is YYREEE (reference sequence). V lost 4 bases, J lost 6 bases, and 7 bases stayed unmatched. CDR3 sequence (DNA): TGTGCCAGCAGCGTCCCGACAGGGAGCAATGAGCAGTTCTTC. Its translation: CASSVPTGSNEQFF.

This clone has just a few counts. The chain couples TRBV19 to TRBJ1-1; D possibly corresponds to TRBD1 (5 bases). V lost 7 bases, J lost 1 base, and 13 bases lay in between. CDR1 LNHDA and CDR2 SQIVND come from the germline V gene (reference sequence). The CDR3 length is 14 residues. The CDR3 coding sequence is TGTGCCAGTACCCTGCGGGGGAAGAACACTGAAGCTTTCTTT. It translates to CASTLRGKNTEAFF.

The chain joins TRBV7-8 to TRBJ2-7; D gene unclear. The ends were cut back, 3 bases at V and 3 bases at J, with 9 bases in the middle. The CDR3 is made up of 13 amino acids. CDR1 and CDR2 (germline): SGHVS, FQNEAQ. CDR3 nucleotides: TGTGCCAGCAGCTTTGGCCAGCACTACGAGCAGTACTTC. Protein sequence: CASSFGQHYEQYF.

J is TRBJ1-5 and V is TRBV18, with 7 bases lining up with TRBD1. V lost 4 bases to trimming and J lost 5 bases; unmatched junction nucleotides: 23. The germline V gene encodes CDR1 KGHSH and CDR2 LQKENI. This CDR3 comprises 20 residues. CDR3 sequence: CASSLRDPRQGVGDYQPQHF. CDR3 sequence (DNA): TGTGCCAGCTCACTTCGGGACCCGAGACAGGGAGTGGGGGATTATCAGCCCCAGCATTTT. Drawing the rest from reference TRBV18 and TRBJ1-5, the complete variable domain is NAGVMQNPRHLVRRRGQEARLRCSPMKGHSHVYWYRQLPEEGLKFMVYLQKENIIDESGMPKERFSAEFPKEGPSILRIQQVVRGDSAAYFCASSLRDPRQGVGDYQPQHFGDGTRLSIL.

This chain connects TRBV4-2 to TRBJ2-1; tentative D call: TRBD2 (5 bases). The CDR3 is 14 residues long. Germline V gives CDR1 LGHNA, CDR2 YNFKEQ. Trimming stripped 4 bases from V and 3 bases from J, with 10 bases between. The CDR3 coding sequence is TGTGCCAGCAGCCCCCCCGGGGACTACAATGAGCAGTTCTTC. This gives the protein CASSPPGDYNEQFF.

This clone was detected only once. CDR3: CASSQETGHYGYTF. Here the CDR3 DNA reads TGCGCCAGCAGCCAAGAGACGGGCCACTATGGCTACACCTTC. The chain uses TRBV4-1 and TRBJ1-2; D is unresolved. Germline values: CDR1 MGHRA, CDR2 YSYEKL. V lost 0 bases to trimming and J lost 3 bases, with 8 bases between them. There are 14 residues in the CDR3.

The chain employs TRBV5-7 and TRBJ2-2; TRBD2 might be the D (6 bases). TRBV5-7 is assigned to the ORF class and has an uncertain function. This CDR3 has 14 residues. Between the trimmed V and J ends, which lost 2 bases and 6 bases, there was a span of 11 bases. The CDR3 nucleotides are TGTGCCAGCAGCTTACCGACTAGATCCGGGGAGCTGTTTTTT. This sequence encodes CASSLPTRSGELFF.

This chain joins TRBV9 and TRBJ2-1; 10 bases match TRBD1. This CDR3 has 12 amino acids. Germline V CDR1 and CDR2: SGDLS, YYNGEE. Trimming removed 4 bases from V and 15 bases from J; junction bases left unmatched: 7. CDR3 in DNA: TGTGCCAGCAGCCCGGGACAGGGGAGGCCGTTCTTC. Translated, it gives CASSPGQGRPFF.

The J gene is TRBJ1-5, the V gene TRBV28; D gene uncertain. With 4 bases removed from V and 4 bases from J, the gap between germline ends came to 17 bases. The CDR3 is made up of 16 amino acids. Germline CDR1 MDHEN, CDR2 SYDVKM. CDR3 sequence (DNA): TGTGCCAGCAGTTCCCCCCGCAGGAGCCTAAATCAGCCCCAGCATTTT. This codes for CASSSPRRSLNQPQHF. Looking up the rest from reference TRBV28 and TRBJ1-5 gives the full variable domain: DVKVTQSSRYLVKRTGEKVFLECVQDMDHENMFWYRQDPGLGLRLIYFSYDVKMKEKGDIPEGYSVSREKKERFSLILESASTNQTSMYLCASSSPRRSLNQPQHFGDGTRLSIL.

V gene TRBV29-1 combines with J gene TRBJ2-3; TRBD2 agrees at 8 bases. The CDR3 is made up of 15 amino acids. Germline CDR1 is SQVTM and CDR2 is ANQGSEA. The junction had 11 bases not matched to a gene; V was cut back by 4 bases and J by 5 bases. The CDR3: CSVGVIAGIRDTQYF. CDR3 in DNA: TGCAGCGTTGGGGTTATAGCGGGGATTAGAGATACGCAGTATTTT.

The chain links TRBV9 to TRBJ2-5; D is ambiguous. Trimming took 4 bases from V and 4 from J, leaving 11 bases between them. The CDR3 loop spans 13 amino acids. CDR1 is SGDLS and CDR2 is YYNGEE in the germline V gene. The CDR3 protein is CASSFISGETQYF. The DNA of the CDR3 is TGTGCCAGCAGCTTTATTAGTGGAGAGACCCAGTACTTC.

J is TRBJ1-2 and V is TRBV19; D call uncertain. The CDR3 sequence is 12 residues long. Germline values: CDR1 LNHDA, CDR2 SQIVND (reference sequence). The germline V and J ends were trimmed by 8 bases and 2 bases, with 9 bases remaining between them. In DNA form, the CDR3 reads TGTGCCAGTTCCGTACAAAACTATGGCTACACCTTC. Translating gives CASSVQNYGYTF.

The V call is TRBV11-3, the J call TRBJ1-5, with D perhaps matching TRBD1 (6 bases). Germline values: CDR1 SGHNT, CDR2 YENEEA. Trimming took 0 bases from V and 5 from J, leaving 26 bases between them. The CDR3 loop spans 20 amino acids. The DNA for the CDR3 is TGTGCCAGCAGCTTAGAGATCCGGCTTTGGACAGCCTCACCCCATCAGCCCCAGCATTTT. Translating gives CASSLEIRLWTASPHQPQHF.

The chain uses TRBV29-1 and TRBJ1-1; 8 nucleotides agree with TRBD1. Trimming took 5 bases from V and 2 from J; bases not matched to a gene: 7. Germline loops: CDR1 SQVTM, CDR2 ANQGSEA. The CDR3 is made up of 14 amino acids. The DNA for the CDR3 is TGCAGCGTTAGATCACAGGGGGTTAACACTGAAGCTTTCTTT. Its translation: CSVRSQGVNTEAFF.

This chain links TRBV10-1 with TRBJ2-6; D remains unclear. The germline gives CDR1 WNHNN, CDR2 SYGVQD (reference sequence). The CDR3 totals 15 residues. The V end lost 0 bases, the J end lost 0 bases, and 3 bases lay between the germline ends. CDR3 coding DNA: TGCGCCAGCAGTGAGTCGTTCTCTGGGGCCAACGTCCTGACTTTC. This encodes CASSESFSGANVLTF.